The rows below give T cell receptor beta chains drawn from one sample of a study of CD8+ T cells in alopecia areata. Profiling relied on immunoSEQ multiplex PCR, and the TCRdb table lists in-frame clones only, not all of them. The sample shows 110,000 or so clones, about 61% of them seen only once. Sequenced input: CD4+ T cells sorted from blood. Receptor source: a human donor in good health. Each CDR3 is given with its conserved first and last residue. D genes are given only for firm matches. The size field is filled for only some rows; it gives once, few, many or a size class.

V,J,D,size,DNA,CDR3
TRBV7-2,TRBJ2-1,.,.,TGTGCCAGCAGCCAGCAACGGGGGAGGAATGAGCAGTTCTTC,CASSQQRGRNEQFF
TRBV7-4,TRBJ2-5,.,.,TGTGCCAGCAGCTTAAGGATACAGGAGACCCAGTACTTC,CASSLRIQETQYF
TRBV11-2,TRBJ2-7,.,.,TGTGCCAGCAGCTTAGTATTGGACGAGCAGTACTTC,CASSLVLDEQYF
TRBV19,TRBJ1-6,.,once,TGTGCCAGCAAAAGGGGGGGGAGTCCCCTCCACTTT,CASKRGGSPLHF
TRBV2,TRBJ2-5,.,.,TGTGCCAGCAGCAGACAGGCCCAAGAGACCCAGTACTTC,CASSRQAQETQYF
TRBV13,TRBJ2-2,TRBD1,.,TGTGCCAGCAGCACAGGGGGCAGGGCGAACACCGGGGAGCTGTTTTTT,CASSTGGRANTGELFF
TRBV6-5,TRBJ2-7,.,.,TGTGCCAGCAGTTACGGGCAGCGCGAGCAGTACTTC,CASSYGQREQYF
TRBV5-4,TRBJ2-7,.,.,TGTGCCAGCAGCTTGACGGGCCTCAGCTCCTACGAGCAGTACTTC,CASSLTGLSSYEQYF
TRBV7-9,TRBJ1-2,.,.,TGTGCCAGCAGCCCGAGGGAAGGCTATGGCTACACCTTC,CASSPREGYGYTF
TRBV30,TRBJ2-3,.,.,TGTGCCTGGAGTGGCGGACGGGGAAGCACAGATACGCAGTATTTT,CAWSGGRGSTDTQYF
TRBV6-5,TRBJ1-4,.,.,TGTGCCAGCGGGGATTATGAAAAACTGTTTTTT,CASGDYEKLFF
TRBV5-6,TRBJ2-4,.,.,TGTGCCAGCAGCTTGGTCATAGCCAAAAACATTCAGTACTTC,CASSLVIAKNIQYF
TRBV19,TRBJ1-1,TRBD1,.,TGTGCCAGTAGAGGACAGGGGTTAGGTGACACTGAAGCTTTCTTT,CASRGQGLGDTEAFF
TRBV10-3,TRBJ2-7,.,few,TGTGCCATCAGTGAGAGAGGTCTGAGCTCCTACGAGCAGTACTTC,CAISERGLSSYEQYF
TRBV2,TRBJ2-5,.,.,TGTGCCAGCAGTGTGTCGAGGTCCCAAGAGACCCAGTACTTC,CASSVSRSQETQYF
TRBV29-1,TRBJ1-1,.,.,TGCAGCGCTACCGGGACACTGAACACTGAAGCTTTCTTT,CSATGTLNTEAFF
TRBV5-1,TRBJ2-5,TRBD2,.,TGCGCCAGCAGCTTGGGATCTGCGGGGGGGAAAGAGACCCAGTACTTC,CASSLGSAGGKETQYF
TRBV5-1,TRBJ2-3,.,.,TGCGCCAGCAGCCACCGACACTGGTGGTCCGATACGCAGTATTTT,CASSHRHWWSDTQYF
TRBV30,TRBJ1-1,.,.,TGTGCCTGGAGCGCCCGGGGGGTGAGAACTGAAGCTTTCTTT,CAWSARGVRTEAFF
TRBV5-1,TRBJ2-7,TRBD1,.,TGCGCCAGCAGCTTGGGACAGGGCATCACCTACGAGCAGTACTTC,CASSLGQGITYEQYF
TRBV7-9,TRBJ1-1,.,.,TGTGCCAGCAGCCCCCCAGATGGCGGGGAGTTT,CASSPPDGGEF
TRBV6-5,TRBJ2-5,TRBD1,.,TGTGCCAGCAGTTACTCCTGGACAGGGGTTGGGACCCAGTACTTC,CASSYSWTGVGTQYF
TRBV6-1,TRBJ1-3,.,.,TGTGCCAGCAGTGAAATGTCCCCGAGTGTCCACGCCGGAAACACCATATATTTT,CASSEMSPSVHAGNTIYF
TRBV7-3,TRBJ2-7,.,.,TGTGCCAGCAGCTTAGGCTACTCCTACGAGCAGTACTTC,CASSLGYSYEQYF
TRBV7-2,TRBJ1-1,.,.,TGTGCCAGCAGCTCGGGAATCAGGGACACTGAAGCTTTCTTT,CASSSGIRDTEAFF
TRBV5-1,TRBJ2-6,.,few,TGCGCCAGCAGCTTGGCGGCAGGGGAGGCCAACGTCCTGACTTTC,CASSLAAGEANVLTF
TRBV13,TRBJ2-6,.,.,TGTGCCAGCAGCAGACTACAGGTCCCGACAGACTGGGCCAACGTCCTGACTTTC,CASSRLQVPTDWANVLTF
TRBV5-1,TRBJ1-6,.,.,TGCGCCAGCAGCCCGGAAGGGGAGCCAGGATCACCCCTCCACTTT,CASSPEGEPGSPLHF
TRBV5-1,TRBJ2-4,TRBD1,few,TGCGCCAGCAGCAAAGGGGGCCGGGAAGCCAAAAACATTCAGTACTTC,CASSKGGREAKNIQYF
TRBV5-4,TRBJ2-1,TRBD2,.,TGTGCCAGCAGCTTACCGCAGACTAGCGGGGTCGAGCAGTTCTTC,CASSLPQTSGVEQFF
TRBV6-6,TRBJ2-1,.,.,TGTGCCAGCACCGGGACTGGGGTATACAATGAGCAGTTCTTC,CASTGTGVYNEQFF
TRBV18,TRBJ2-7,.,.,TGTGCCAGCTCACCTGACGCAGACTCCTACGAGCAGTACTTC,CASSPDADSYEQYF
TRBV19,TRBJ1-2,.,.,TGTGCCAGTAGTCGGGCAGGGAAAAACTATGGCTACACCTTC,CASSRAGKNYGYTF
TRBV30,TRBJ1-5,.,.,TGTGCCTGGAGCCTTCCAGGGACGAGCAATCAGCCCCAGCATTTT,CAWSLPGTSNQPQHF
TRBV30,TRBJ2-7,.,.,TGTGCCTGGAGTGTACTGATGAAGGGGGACGAGCAGTACTTC,CAWSVLMKGDEQYF
TRBV10-3,TRBJ2-7,.,.,TGTGCCATCAGTGAGTCGAACGGGGCCGAGCAGTACTTC,CAISESNGAEQYF
TRBV29-1,TRBJ1-1,TRBD1,once,TGCAGCGGATGGGACAGGGGGTACACTGAAGCTTTCTTT,CSGWDRGYTEAFF
TRBV7-2,TRBJ2-5,.,.,TGTGCCAGCAGCCCCTCGCCCGGCCAAGAGACCCAGTACTTC,CASSPSPGQETQYF
TRBV5-1,TRBJ2-1,TRBD1,.,TGCGCCAGCAGCTCCGGACAGGGTGGGGACGAGCAGTTCTTC,CASSSGQGGDEQFF
TRBV29-1,TRBJ2-1,TRBD2,few,TGCAGCGCCGACCCCGGCGCGGGAGCCTACAATGAGCAGTTCTTC,CSADPGAGAYNEQFF